This T cell receptor beta chain was recovered during a study of cytomegalovirus exposure and HLA in healthy donors. Broader study findings: In a later analysis, at a false discovery rate of 0.05, 17,000 or so TCR beta sequences matched HLA alleles. A missense variant in DCLRE1C was later tied to TCR beta V- and J-gene trimming. A later analysis by the authors found several of the most significant clusters apparently linked to common viral pathogens.

The PCR made use of 60 Vbeta and 13 Jbeta primers. The method was immunoSEQ multiplex PCR; TCRdb's version includes in-frame clones alone and lacks a portion of them. The repertoire has some 160,000 clones, 79% of them found once; the top ten carry approximately 0.7%. This clone has a single count. The antigen remains unidentified. V gave up 2 bases and J gave up 3 bases, with 8 bases separating them. Germline CDR1 is SGHAT and CDR2 is FQNNGV. The CDR3 runs to 13 residues. The TCR was taken from a middle-aged woman in good health and CMV-seronegative. The genes are TRBV11-2 and TRBJ2-7; maybe TRBD2 (5 bases). Sequencing input: PBMCs. CDR3 sequence reads: CASSLWEFYEQYF. The DNA of the CDR3 is TGTGCCAGCAGCTTATGGGAGTTCTACGAGCAGTACTTC.